This TCR beta chain derives from a study of identical twins listed by TCRdb under 2016. A note on the overall study: TCR alpha and beta repertoires from monozygotic twins, unrelated adults of various ages and cord blood were deep-sequenced to test whether fetal clonotypes persist. Replicate twin experiments were performed at different times using different library preparation protocols to rule out contamination. Results and caveats for the whole study, not just this receptor: Because the same donors could not be followed over many years, the conclusions depended on cross-sectional statistical analysis. Compared with coincidental sharing between unrelated individuals, out-of-frame TCR alpha sequences shared between twins had an excess of sequences with low generation probability. Invariant T cells such as MAIT and iNKT could partly confound zero-insertion analyses, although diverse VJ usage argued against such confounding for most clonotypes. Abundant cord blood beta clonotypes carried fewer insertions; young adult naive repertoires showed a weaker similar trend, while memory repertoires showed none. Recombination models systematically underestimated out-of-frame TCR alpha sharing in monozygotic twins but agreed with sharing between unrelated individuals. A weaker excess of twin sharing was found in beta out-of-frame sequences because the signal-to-noise ratio was lowered by fewer shared sequences.

Only healthy Caucasian donors were included. The twin cohort consisted of three pairs of female monozygotic twins, all aged roughly 18 to 30 years. Positive isolation kits from Invitrogen were used to isolate CD4+ and CD8+ T cell populations. The library relied on 5' RACE. This sample was sequenced with an Illumina HiSeq 2000. Template switching added a universal primer binding site, and the final cDNA carried a unique molecular identifier that allowed TCR cDNA molecules to be counted accurately. Specific primers in the conserved constant-segment region were used to synthesize first-strand cDNA for the TCR alpha and beta chains. To control for contamination, each cDNA library was double barcoded with a SMART-Mk sample barcode plus Illumina barcodes. TruSeq adapter sequences, together with Illumina sample barcodes, were added in two successive PCR steps. The TCR alpha and beta cDNA libraries were sequenced on the Illumina HiSeq platform using custom primers. Concerning the study's data processing: MiGEC was used to process raw reads and extract unique molecular identifiers, and MiXCR was used to find CDR3 positions. For each individual, recombination models were inferred using an EM algorithm with the repgenHMM and IGoR tools. Shared clonotypes were analyzed with the tcR package in R, and sharing was normalized by the product of cloneset sizes. Out-of-frame nonproductive sequences were analyzed to study raw recombination free of thymic and clonal selection effects. The public reads were run again by TCRdb, first through fastp at Q25 and then through MiXCR, and only productive beta chains were kept. All rows with the same CDR3 protein become a single entry with the most common DNA and genes. TCRdb, not the authors, supplied the V and J calls. Here the sample has just over 450,000 distinct CDR3 sequences; over 12% occur a single time. The ten biggest clones cover about 0.52% of the sample.

V loses 0 bases of germline sequence and J loses 7 bases, and the interval between the two ends is 21 bases. CDR1 is given as KGHDR and CDR2 as SFDVKD, both from the germline V gene. Reading from cysteine to phenylalanine, the CDR3 counts 17 amino acids. Solely the CDR3 DNA is kept, with 51 bases framed from the first base. This clonotype was found a few times. Its antigen remains unidentified. The record has no base qualities; no much larger clone is one base away. These data were also reused for a study on yellow fever vaccine responses in identical twins. As the second publication notes: The T cell response to vaccination in identical twins was reported by the authors to appear partly convergent and partly personalized. The study precisely tracked vaccine-responding T cell clones in identical twins.

The specimen was CD4+ T cells sorted from blood. The TCR comes from a woman under 30 in good health. The rearranged chain carries TRBV24-1 and TRBJ2-7; the D element could tentatively be TRBD1 or TRBD2, as 5 bases agree for each. The CDR3 loop reads CATSDLGVYEIWGEQYF. At the DNA level, the sequence is TGTGCCACCAGTGATTTGGGTGTCTACGAGATATGGGGGGAGCAGTACTTC.